These T cell receptor beta chains were read from a single sample in a study of shared clonotypes between healthy human individuals. This table comes from immunoSEQ multiplex PCR, and its TCRdb copy is limited to in-frame clones, with some not included. Of about 380,000 clones listed, 90% to 98% are singletons. The sequenced sample consisted of memory CD8+ T cells sorted from blood. All receptors derive from a man between 25 and 39 years old in good health. CDR3s include the opening cysteine and the closing phenylalanine or tryptophan. Fields, in order: D gene, clone size, V gene, J gene, CDR3 protein, CDR3 DNA. A D gene is named only where the DNA matches it firmly. Part of the rows lack a size; the others show once, few, many or a class for expanded clones.

>NA|NA|TRBV6-1|TRBJ1-2
CASTRDGAANYGYTF
TGTGCCAGCACCCGGGACGGAGCAGCTAACTATGGCTACACCTTC
>NA|few|TRBV27|TRBJ1-1
CAGREDTEAFF
TGTGCCGGTAGGGAGGACACTGAAGCTTTCTTT
>NA|NA|TRBV9|TRBJ2-3
CASSPLSPTDTQYF
TGTGCCAGCAGCCCCTTGAGTCCCACAGATACGCAGTATTTT
>NA|NA|TRBV15|TRBJ2-7
CATSREPYYEQYF
TGTGCCACCAGCAGAGAACCTTACTACGAGCAGTACTTC
>TRBD2|NA|TRBV5-6|TRBJ2-7
CASSLLLAGGPYEQYF
TGTGCCAGCAGCTTGTTGTTAGCGGGAGGGCCGTACGAGCAGTACTTC
>TRBD2|NA|TRBV5-1|TRBJ2-1
CASSLAGASSYNEQFF
TGCGCCAGCAGCCTAGCGGGGGCTAGCTCCTACAATGAGCAGTTCTTC
>NA|NA|TRBV27|TRBJ2-7
CASSFEQYF
TGTGCCAGCAGTTTCGAGCAGTACTTC
>TRBD2|NA|TRBV10-2|TRBJ2-3
CASSEGWASGNTDTQYF
TGCGCCAGCAGTGAGGGGTGGGCTAGCGGGAACACAGATACGCAGTATTTT
>NA|NA|TRBV25-1|TRBJ2-1
CASSSYSGNNEQFF
TGTGCCAGCAGTAGTTATTCGGGGAACAATGAGCAGTTCTTC
>NA|NA|TRBV6-1|TRBJ2-7
CASSVGPDGSYEQYF
TGTGCCAGCAGTGTCGGGCCGGACGGCTCCTACGAGCAGTACTTC
>TRBD2|NA|TRBV25-1|TRBJ2-3
CATTSGSGDTQYF
TGTGCCACCACTAGCGGGAGTGGGGATACGCAGTATTTT
>NA|NA|TRBV11-2|TRBJ1-3
CASSLDWATSGNTIYF
TGTGCCAGCAGCTTAGATTGGGCAACCTCTGGAAACACCATATATTTT
>TRBD2|NA|TRBV27|TRBJ2-1
CASSLATSGRLVF
TGTGCCAGCAGTTTAGCGACTAGCGGGAGGCTGGTCTTC
>NA|NA|TRBV14|TRBJ2-3
CASSQGAWGSADTQYF
TGTGCCAGCAGCCAAGGAGCTTGGGGTAGCGCAGATACGCAGTATTTT
>TRBD2|NA|TRBV25-1|TRBJ2-1
CASSELGGRVYNEQFF
TGTGCCAGCAGTGAATTAGGCGGGAGGGTCTACAATGAGCAGTTCTTC
>NA|NA|TRBV7-9|TRBJ1-2
CASTPGANYGYTF
TGTGCCAGCACCCCAGGGGCTAACTATGGCTACACCTTC
>NA|NA|TRBV10-3|TRBJ2-2
CAISESTRRVGTGELFF
TGTGCCATCAGTGAGTCGACGCGGCGGGTAGGCACCGGGGAGCTGTTTTTT
>TRBD1|NA|TRBV6-5|TRBJ1-4
CASSGTAEKLFF
TGTGCCAGCAGCGGGACAGCTGAAAAACTGTTTTTT
>TRBD1|once|TRBV2|TRBJ1-2
CASSEMGQGGRTTF
TGTGCCAGCAGTGAGATGGGACAGGGGGGTAGAACCACCTTC
>TRBD1|NA|TRBV27|TRBJ2-7
CASSIGTGGYEQYF
TGTGCCAGCAGTATCGGGACAGGGGGCTACGAGCAGTACTTC
>NA|NA|TRBV9|TRBJ2-1
CASSVDLRFRDDNEQFF
TGTGCCAGCAGCGTAGATCTTAGATTCAGGGATGACAATGAGCAGTTCTTC
>NA|NA|TRBV4-1|TRBJ2-6
CASSQIPGTGANVLTF
TGCGCCAGCAGCCAAATCCCCGGGACCGGGGCCAACGTCCTGACTTTC
>TRBD1|NA|TRBV15|TRBJ2-5
CATSRGGQGKETQYF
TGTGCCACCAGCAGAGGGGGACAGGGGAAAGAGACCCAGTACTTC
>NA|NA|TRBV4-1|TRBJ2-1
CASSQGLNEQFF
TGCGCCAGCAGCCAAGGGCTCAATGAGCAGTTCTTC
>NA|NA|TRBV2|TRBJ2-7
CASRPDYYEQYF
TGTGCCAGCAGGCCCGACTACTACGAGCAGTACTTC
>NA|NA|TRBV6-1|TRBJ2-3
CASRPIWGTQYF
TGTGCCAGCAGGCCCATATGGGGTACGCAGTATTTT
>NA|NA|TRBV12-2|TRBJ2-3
CASRPRQGSTDTQYF
TGTGCAAGTCGCCCCCGACAGGGGAGCACAGATACGCAGTATTTT
>NA|NA|TRBV6-5|TRBJ2-5
CASSYSGGRETQYF
TGTGCCAGCAGTTACTCGGGAGGCAGAGAGACCCAGTACTTC
>TRBD1|NA|TRBV4-1|TRBJ2-7
CASSAYRGRPYEQYF
TGCGCCAGCAGCGCCTACAGGGGGCGCCCCTACGAGCAGTACTTC
>TRBD1|NA|TRBV28|TRBJ2-2
CASSPRPPRGTGELFF
TGTGCCAGCAGTCCCCGACCACCCAGGGGGACCGGGGAGCTGTTTTTT
>TRBD2|once|TRBV19|TRBJ2-1
CAMLSGSSGGCSGSCEQFF
TGTGCCATGTTAAGCGGGAGTTCCGGTGGGTGTTCAGGTTCGTGTGAGCAGTTCTTC
>NA|NA|TRBV27|TRBJ1-3
CASSPRKSSGNTIYF
TGTGCCAGCAGTCCCAGGAAATCCTCTGGAAACACCATATATTTT
>NA|NA|TRBV18|TRBJ2-5
CASSPIGWETQYF
TGTGCCAGCTCACCCATTGGTTGGGAGACCCAGTACTTC
>NA|NA|TRBV5-1|TRBJ2-1
CASSLLPGSSYNEQFF
TGCGCCAGCAGCTTGCTTCCGGGAAGCTCCTACAATGAGCAGTTCTTC
>TRBD1|NA|TRBV18|TRBJ2-7
CASSPPTSGGSYEQYF
TGTGCCAGCTCACCACCGACTTCAGGGGGCTCCTACGAGCAGTACTTC
>TRBD2|NA|TRBV19|TRBJ2-5
CASSIRAGGEQETQYF
TGTGCCAGTAGTATCCGCGCGGGAGGGGAGCAAGAGACCCAGTACTTC
>TRBD1|NA|TRBV5-8|TRBJ2-7
CAGTGLTYEQYF
TGTGCCGGGACAGGTTTAACCTACGAGCAGTACTTC
>NA|NA|TRBV30|TRBJ1-3
CAWSPDSIGNTIYF
TGTGCCTGGAGCCCGGACAGTATCGGAAACACCATATATTTT
>TRBD1|NA|TRBV30|TRBJ1-2
CAWRDRGGYTF
TGTGCCTGGAGGGACAGGGGGGGCTACACCTTC
>TRBD1|NA|TRBV10-3|TRBJ2-6
CASQGAGANVLTF
TGTGCCTCCCAGGGGGCTGGGGCCAACGTCCTGACTTTC
>TRBD2|NA|TRBV6-5|TRBJ2-1
CASSPGGFSYNEQFF
TGTGCCAGCAGCCCCGGGGGGTTCTCCTACAATGAGCAGTTCTTC
>TRBD1|NA|TRBV11-2|TRBJ2-4
CASSFTLGQEKNIQYF
TGTGCCAGCAGCTTTACCTTGGGACAGGAAAAAAACATTCAGTACTTC